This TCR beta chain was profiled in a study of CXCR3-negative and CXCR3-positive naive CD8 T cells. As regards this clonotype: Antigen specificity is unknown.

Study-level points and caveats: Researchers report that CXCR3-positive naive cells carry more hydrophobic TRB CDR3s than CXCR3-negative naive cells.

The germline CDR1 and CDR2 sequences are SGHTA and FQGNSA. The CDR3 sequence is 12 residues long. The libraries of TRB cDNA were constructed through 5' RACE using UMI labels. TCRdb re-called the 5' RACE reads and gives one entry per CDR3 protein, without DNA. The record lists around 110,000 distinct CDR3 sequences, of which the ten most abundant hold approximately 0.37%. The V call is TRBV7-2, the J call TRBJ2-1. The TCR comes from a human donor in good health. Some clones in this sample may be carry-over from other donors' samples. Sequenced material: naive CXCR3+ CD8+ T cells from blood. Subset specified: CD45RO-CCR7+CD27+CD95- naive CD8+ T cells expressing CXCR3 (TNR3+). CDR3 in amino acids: CASNLEYNEQFF.